This record concerns one T cell receptor (beta chain) sequence. Generated by immunoSEQ multiplex PCR, the TCRdb table keeps only in-frame clones and is missing some. This sample has around 76,000 clones; 95% to 98% occur once, and the top ten carry around 0.22%. The sample is drawn from a study of technical replicates of blood from a handful of donors. Germline CDR1 and CDR2: SEHNR and FQNEAQ (reference sequence). The V and J ends lost 6 bases and 6 bases respectively, with 15 bases between them. The CDR3 is 13 residues long. The chain carries TRBV7-9 and TRBJ2-7; D perhaps matches TRBD2 (5 bases). The source is a human donor in good health. The specimen was T cells isolated from PBMCs. DNA for the CDR3: TGTGCCAGCAGTCTTGTCGGGGATCCCGAGCAGTACTTC. This sequence encodes CASSLVGDPEQYF.